This T cell receptor (beta chain) was recorded in a study of T-cell reconstitution after alpha-beta-depleted transplantation in children. Findings and limits, study-wide: Several hundred graft clones that had expanded were reportedly the source of alpha-beta T cells about two months after transplant. At the one-year point after transplant, T-cell counts and TCRbeta diversity were found to come mostly from T cells that had been newly produced.

V shed 5 bases and J shed 6 bases, with 15 bases lying between them. This CDR3 contains 13 residues. The germline CDR1 and CDR2 sequences are DFQATT and SNEGSKA (reference sequence). Using unique molecular identifiers, the investigators prepared the TCRbeta library. Each CDR3 protein is one row after TCRdb ran MiXCR on the PCR reads. The sample shows 500,000 or so distinct CDR3 sequences, about an eighth of them seen only once. This clonotype was seen a few times. Its target is not known. The source of this sequence is a female patient aged 2-9 years who had a stem cell transplant for aplastic anemia, so the T cells may come from the graft donor. The sample in question was PBMCs, mostly from graft donor cells, obtained 180 days after TCRalphabeta/CD19-depleted stem cell transplant. The chain recombines TRBV20-1 with TRBJ2-3; a possible D gene is TRBD2 (5 bases). Here the CDR3 reads CSAVWTSSDTQYF. As DNA, the CDR3 is TGCAGTGCTGTTTGGACTTCCAGCGATACGCAGTATTTT.